This passage covers 3 T cell receptor beta chains from one sample sequenced in a study of Ad26.COV2.S vaccination and SARS-CoV-2 variants. Treatment indicated: approximately 18 received Ad26.COV2.S at low or high dose, single or two shots; about 5 received placebo; per-sample allocation not given. Repertoires come from day 63 after the first vaccine or placebo injection. Only in-frame clones appear in the TCRdb table, and some are missing; sequencing was by immunoSEQ multiplex PCR. This table has fewer than 600,000 clones, 89% appearing once. Sequenced here: peripheral blood, sampled in a trial of Ad26.COV2.S vaccine versus placebo. The receptors derive from a person aged 18 to 65 who received the Ad26.COV2.S COVID-19 vaccine or a placebo.

V usage is TRBV2 and J usage is TRBJ2-1, with D perhaps matching TRBD1 or TRBD2 (5 bases each). The germline V gene has CDR1 SNHLY and CDR2 FYNNEI. The CDR3 length is 14 residues. Deletions cut 5 bases from V and 7 bases from J, with 15 bases between. CDR3 coding DNA: TGTGCCAGCAGTCAGGGTTGGGGGTTTAATGAGCAGTTCTTC. Amino acid sequence: CASSQGWGFNEQFF.

This clone appeared once. This chain links TRBV19 with TRBJ1-1; D is undetermined. The germline V gene has CDR1 LNHDA and CDR2 SQIVND (reference sequence). The V gene lost 4 bases and the J gene lost 1 base, with 10 bases spanning the gap. The CDR3 loop spans 14 amino acids. The CDR3 coding sequence is TGTGCCAGTAGTACACGAGGCTCGAACACTGAAGCTTTCTTT. Amino acid sequence: CASSTRGSNTEAFF.

The chain combines TRBV27 with TRBJ2-7; TRBD2 agrees at 10 bases. There are 14 residues in the CDR3. CDR1 and CDR2 (germline): MNHEY, SMNVEV (reference sequence). The junction had 7 bases not matched to a gene; V was cut back by 5 bases and J by 6 bases. For the CDR3, the DNA is TGTGCCAGCAGTGAAGCGGGAGGGCCGCTCGAGCAGTACTTC. It codes for CASSEAGGPLEQYF.